This T cell receptor beta chain originates from a study of T cell responses to AZD1222 COVID-19 vaccine. Study as a whole: Pooled in the analysis were second doses at about 4 or about 12 weeks. Findings of the study overall: AZD1222 recipients seropositive at baseline numbered only six or seven. Mapped onto spike, vaccine-associated CD4 TCRs spanned it and were dominant at 160-218 and 743-854.

Germline V gene lookup returns CDR1 SQVTM and CDR2 ANQGSEA. The CDR3 runs 11 residues. With 6 bases removed from V and 4 bases from J, the gap between germline ends came to 9 bases. Produced via immunoSEQ multiplex PCR; TCRdb's table is partial and in-frame only. The sample has approximately 68,000 clones; more than 70% are singletons. Notes on this clone: Its antigen is not identified.

Sequenced material: peripheral blood, taken on day 0 of AZD1222 vaccination. The J gene is TRBJ1-2, the V gene TRBV29-1, with a possible D match to TRBD1 (5 bases). This receptor was identified in an adult in good health. The CDR3 sequence is CSVQTAYGYTF. Written as DNA, the CDR3 is TGCAGCGTCCAGACAGCCTATGGCTACACCTTC.